One and the same sample provided the 21 T cell receptor beta chains below, sequenced in a study of blood T cell repertoires in COVID-19. Repertoires were generated with immunoSEQ multiplex PCR, while TCRdb's copy carries only in-frame clones and drops some. In the table there are 200,000 to 250,000 clones, roughly 88% of which are singletons. The specimen sequenced was PBMCs or T cells enriched from blood (not recorded which). The receptors shown here come from a woman aged 40 to 55 with acute COVID-19.

CDR3 amino acids: CASSAGTGFSGANVLTF. CDR3 sequence (DNA): TGTGCCAGCAGCGCCGGGACAGGTTTCTCTGGGGCCAACGTCCTGACTTTC. The V gene is TRBV5-4, the J gene TRBJ2-6; 8 nucleotides line up with TRBD1. The CDR3 is made up of 17 amino acids. Germline-derived CDR1 and CDR2 are SGHNT and YYREEE (reference sequence). V gave up 4 bases and J gave up 0 bases; unmatched junction bases: 6.

This chain joins TRBV5-5 and TRBJ1-1; D is unresolved. Germline CDR1 is SGHKS and CDR2 is YYEKEE (reference sequence). CDR3 length: 15 amino acids. Trimming shortened V by 3 bases and J by 0 bases, and 12 bases separated the two germline ends. The CDR3, as DNA: TGTGCCAGCAGCTCCGACACGGGATTGAACACTGAAGCTTTCTTT. Amino acids: CASSSDTGLNTEAFF.

J is TRBJ1-3 and V is TRBV14; D not certain. The CDR3 loop spans 16 amino acids. Trimming took 3 bases from V and 0 from J, leaving 12 bases between them. Germline CDR1 is SGHDN and CDR2 is FVKESK. CDR3 sequence reads: CASSQKPPSSGNTIYF. The DNA for the CDR3 is TGTGCCAGCAGCCAGAAACCGCCTAGCTCTGGAAACACCATATATTTT. Filled out from reference TRBV14 and TRBJ1-3, the complete variable domain reads EAGVTQFPSHSVIEKGQTVTLRCDPISGHDNLYWYRRVMGKEIKFLLHFVKESKQDESGMPNNRFLAERTGGTYSTLKVQPAELEDSGVYFCASSQKPPSSGNTIYFGEGSWLTVV.

This rearrangement joins TRBV10-3 to TRBJ1-4, with D maybe TRBD1 (5 bases). Trimming removed 3 bases from V and 9 bases from J, with 17 bases in between. Germline CDR1 reads ENHRY; CDR2 reads SYGVKD. This CDR3 spans 15 amino acids. The CDR3 protein is CAISDEAGPTKKLFF. As DNA, the CDR3 is TGTGCCATCAGTGACGAGGCGGGACCGACGAAAAAACTGTTTTTT.

This clone was recorded only once. V is TRBV18 and J is TRBJ2-7; 9 bases fit TRBD1. The CDR3 is made up of 13 amino acids. The junction had 9 bases not matched to a gene; V was cut back by 8 bases and J by 7 bases. In germline, CDR1 is KGHSH, CDR2 LQKENI. The CDR3 loop reads CASHLGTGFEQYF. The CDR3, as DNA: TGTGCCAGCCATTTGGGGACAGGGTTTGAGCAGTACTTC.

The CDR3 nucleotides read TGTGCCAGCAGTTCTACTAGAAGGCAGACCCAGTACTTC. Protein: CASSSTRRQTQYF. The J gene is TRBJ2-5, the V gene TRBV12-3 or TRBV12-4; tentatively, D is TRBD2 (5 bases). The ends were cut back, 4 bases at V and 6 bases at J, with 12 bases in the middle. The CDR3 loop spans 13 amino acids.

The chain joins TRBV2 to TRBJ1-2; no reliable D call. CDR1 is SNHLY, CDR2 FYNNEI, per germline. There are 13 residues in the CDR3. The germline V and J ends were trimmed by 7 bases and 3 bases, with 12 bases remaining between them. CDR3 residues: CASTRELDYGYTF. CDR3 DNA sequence: TGTGCCAGCACCCGGGAGTTGGACTATGGCTACACCTTC.

As concerns this clone: The junction departs from germline at one end; a sequencing error may be responsible. The rearrangement joins TRBV2 to TRBJ1-6; weak D call: TRBD1 (5 bases). The germline V gene encodes CDR1 SNHLY and CDR2 FYNNEI. CDR3 length equals 16 residues. The CDR3 DNA sequence: TGTGCCAGCAGGGAAGTACACGGGGGTTATAATTCACCCCTCCACTTT. Translation gives CASREVHGGYNSPLHF.

The chain couples TRBV9 to TRBJ2-7; TRBD2 matches at 8 bases. The CDR3 is 15 amino acids. After removal of 4 bases from V and 5 bases from J, the junction contained 11 bases not matched to a gene. Germline CDR1 reads SGDLS; CDR2 reads YYNGEE. The CDR3 bases are TGTGCCAGCAGCCCCCCCAGCGGGGGAATAGACGAGCAGTACTTC. Translating it yields CASSPPSGGIDEQYF.

This CDR3 is CASSPPGLGNYGYTF. The CDR3 DNA reads as TGTGCCAGCAGCCCACCGGGACTGGGCAACTATGGCTACACCTTC. The rearrangement joins TRBV7-8 to TRBJ1-2; maybe TRBD1 (5 bases). V was cut by 5 bases and J by 2 bases, with 15 bases left in between. Germline V gene sequence: CDR1 SGHVS, CDR2 FQNEAQ. CDR3 size: 15 residues.

The genes are TRBV18 and TRBJ1-2; a weak D match, TRBD1 (5 bases). V lost 2 bases and J 5 bases, leaving 18 bases between the germline ends. Germline V CDR1 and CDR2: KGHSH, LQKENI. This CDR3 is 16 amino acids long. CDR3 coding DNA: TGTGCCAGCTCACCAGTTAAAGACGGAGGGGCTTATGGCTACACCTTC. This translates into CASSPVKDGGAYGYTF. Drawing the rest from reference TRBV18 and TRBJ1-2, the complete variable domain is NAGVMQNPRHLVRRRGQEARLRCSPMKGHSHVYWYRQLPEEGLKFMVYLQKENIIDESGMPKERFSAEFPKEGPSILRIQQVVRGDSAAYFCASSPVKDGGAYGYTFGSGTRLTVV.

V and J are TRBV14 and TRBJ1-2; D may be TRBD1 (6 bases). Per germline, CDR1 SGHDN and CDR2 FVKESK. The length of the CDR3 is 13 residues. V was pared by 1 base and J by 4 bases, with 7 bases between. The CDR3 spells CASSQGTAYGYTF. The CDR3 coding sequence is TGTGCCAGCAGCCAAGGGACAGCCTATGGCTACACCTTC.

The J gene is TRBJ2-7, the V gene TRBV9; the match to TRBD1 covers 8 bases. Germline CDR1 is SGDLS and CDR2 is YYNGEE. The CDR3 extends over 16 amino acids. The ends lost 4 bases at V and 5 bases at J; junction bases unmatched: 14. In DNA, the CDR3 is TGTGCCAGCAGCTTGTCTATAGACAGGGGAAATAACGAGCAGTACTTC. Translation gives CASSLSIDRGNNEQYF.

This rearrangement joins TRBV2 to TRBJ1-2; 9 nucleotides agree with TRBD1. Germline CDR1 is SNHLY and CDR2 is FYNNEI. CDR3 length: 16 residues. J gave up 4 bases and V 5 bases, and 11 bases lay outside the gene matches. The CDR3 DNA follows: TGTGCCAGCAGTCCCCAACAGGGGGCTATGGGCTATGGCTACACCTTC. This encodes CASSPQQGAMGYGYTF.

This rearrangement joins TRBV19 to TRBJ1-1; D is perhaps TRBD1 (6 bases). There are 15 residues in the CDR3. Looked up from germline, CDR1 is LNHDA and CDR2 is SQIVND (reference sequence). Trimming removed 0 bases at V and 0 bases at J, with 8 bases between. The DNA for the CDR3 is TGTGCCAGTAGTATAGACCGGACAGTGAACACTGAAGCTTTCTTT. Protein product: CASSIDRTVNTEAFF.

The chain combines TRBV7-6 with TRBJ1-2; D may be TRBD1 (6 bases). The CDR3 contains 15 residues. In germline, CDR1 is SGHVS, CDR2 FNYEAQ. The V end lost 2 bases, the J end lost 8 bases, and 18 bases lay between the germline ends. CDR3 residues: CASSLTIQGTGGYTF. In DNA, the CDR3 is TGTGCCAGCAGCTTAACCATACAGGGAACGGGGGGCTACACCTTC.

The chain has TRBV21-1 and TRBJ2-7; the table's D call TRBD2 went unverified against the DNA. TRBV21-1 is a listed pseudogene. CDR3 length equals 16 residues. The CDR3 nucleotides read TGTGCCAGCAGCAAAACTAGCGGGGGGGATCAGTACGAGCAGTACTTC. Translated, it gives CASSKTSGGDQYEQYF.

The genes are TRBV6-6 and TRBJ2-6; possibly TRBD1 for D (6 bases). CDR3 length: 15 amino acids. Trimming shortened V by 4 bases and J by 2 bases, and 9 bases separated the two germline ends. Looked up from germline, CDR1 is MNHNY and CDR2 is SVGAGI (reference sequence). CDR3 sequence reads: CASSSGVTGANVLTF. The CDR3 bases are TGTGCCAGCAGTTCAGGGGTAACTGGGGCCAACGTCCTGACTTTC.

This chain joins TRBV5-1 and TRBJ2-5; 12 positions match TRBD2. The CDR3 has 18 residues. From germline, CDR1 is SGHRS and CDR2 YFSETQ. V was clipped by 0 bases and J by 2 bases; unmatched bases: 8. The CDR3: CASSLGPGTSGLQETQYF. CDR3 coding DNA: TGCGCCAGCAGCTTGGGACCCGGGACTAGCGGGTTACAAGAGACCCAGTACTTC.

V gene TRBV2 combines with J gene TRBJ2-1; 7 bases line up with TRBD1. The length of the CDR3 is 15 residues. J gave up 8 bases and V 3 bases, and 10 bases lay outside the gene matches. CDR1 is SNHLY and CDR2 is FYNNEI in the germline V gene. The DNA for the CDR3 is TGTGCCAGCAGTGAGTTACAGGGGTTTAGCTATGAGCAGTTCTTC. This sequence encodes CASSELQGFSYEQFF.

This chain joins TRBV10-3 and TRBJ1-2; D remains unclear. Trimming removed 2 bases at V and 5 bases at J, with 9 bases between. The CDR3 spans 13 residues. Germline CDR1 reads ENHRY; CDR2 reads SYGVKD. The CDR3 protein is CAISETLVYGYTF. CDR3 bases: TGTGCCATCAGTGAGACTCTTGTGTATGGCTACACCTTC.